Sequencing of this TCR beta chain was carried out in a study of T cells in Graves' hyperthyroidism and ophthalmopathy. This clonotype was counted many times. There were TCR beta CDR3 regions amplified from RNA transcripts. RT-PCR in the first round (using the HTBI primer set) targeted the TCR CDR3. TCRdb re-analysed the multiplex PCR reads in MiXCR, keeping a single row per CDR3 protein. The sample carries a few hundred thousand distinct CDR3 sequences, about 15% recorded once. This CDR3 has 15 amino acids. The V gene lost 7 bases and the J gene lost 8 bases, with 23 bases spanning the gap. Germline CDR1 is MNHEY and CDR2 is SMNVEV (reference sequence).

The chain is built from TRBV27 and TRBJ1-2, with a tentative D call TRBD1 (5 bases). The TCR was taken from a woman in her fifties or sixties with Graves' ophthalmopathy. The sample consisted of blood. CDR3 nucleotide sequence: TGTGCCAGCACCCCTCGGGGGTCGCCCTTCGAGGGCTACACCTTC. Translated: CASTPRGSPFEGYTF.